Below, 20 T cell receptor beta chains from the same sample are listed, as sequenced in a study of blood T cell repertoires in COVID-19. Here immunoSEQ multiplex PCR was the method, and the copy in TCRdb shows in-frame clones only, minus some. This repertoire shows just over 150,000 clones, about 80% found once; its top ten account for about 0.58%. Sequencing was done on a sample of peripheral blood. These receptors all stem from a man aged 55 to 70 with acute or convalescent COVID-19.

The chain couples TRBV2 to TRBJ2-2, with 8 bases matching TRBD1. Germline loops: CDR1 SNHLY, CDR2 FYNNEI. This CDR3 is 15 amino acids long. Trimming at V came to 7 bases and at J to 4 bases, leaving 8 bases not matched to a gene. The CDR3 is CASIDRGKATGELFF. CDR3 sequence (DNA): TGTGCCAGCATAGACAGGGGTAAAGCCACCGGGGAGCTGTTTTTT.

This clone was counted between two and nine times. V usage is TRBV4-3 and J usage is TRBJ2-4; the match to TRBD1 covers 7 bases. The CDR3 consists of 17 residues. Per the germline V gene, CDR1 is LGHNA and CDR2 is YSLEER. The V and J ends lost 0 bases and 1 base, in that order; junction bases with no gene match: 6. CDR3 nucleotides: TGCGCCAGCAGCCAAGATCACCAGGGGGTGGCCAAAAACATTCAGTACTTC. Its translation: CASSQDHQGVAKNIQYF.

The chain joins TRBV28 to TRBJ1-6; 7 bases agree with TRBD1. The germline CDR1 and CDR2 sequences are MDHEN and SYDVKM. The CDR3 runs 17 residues. V lost 6 bases and J lost 5; bases outside the gene matches: 13. The DNA for the CDR3 is TGTGCCAGCAGCAAGAGGAGCTGGGGACAGCATAATTCACCCCTCCACTTT. This encodes CASSKRSWGQHNSPLHF.

The rearrangement joins TRBV4-1 to TRBJ1-3; D is unresolved. V dropped 4 bases and J dropped 1 base, with 11 bases sitting between them. CDR3 length: 15 residues. CDR1 is MGHRA, CDR2 YSYEKL, per germline. CDR3 sequence reads: CASSPRFGSGNTIYF. The DNA of the CDR3 is TGCGCCAGCAGCCCCCGATTCGGGTCTGGAAACACCATATATTTT.

The rearrangement links TRBV27 to TRBJ1-1; 7 bases are a match to TRBD1. The CDR3 consists of 18 residues. The germline V gene has CDR1 MNHEY and CDR2 SMNVEV (reference sequence). Losses at the gene ends were 4 bases for V and 0 bases for J; bases not matched to a gene: 14. CDR3 residues: CASSSNRGANLMNTEAFF. The CDR3 DNA is TGTGCCAGCAGTTCGAACAGGGGCGCCAACCTCATGAACACTGAAGCTTTCTTT.

The table lists this clone with a few counts. The chain uses TRBV4-1 and TRBJ2-1; TRBD2 agrees at 7 bases. This CDR3 region has 15 residues. V trimming: 1 base; J trimming: 3 bases; junction bases outside the gene matches: 3. Looked up from germline, CDR1 is MGHRA and CDR2 is YSYEKL. CDR3 sequence (DNA): TGCGCCAGCAGCCAAGGCGTAGCGGGCTACAATGAGCAGTTCTTC. Translated, it gives CASSQGVAGYNEQFF.

V gene TRBV5-1 combines with J gene TRBJ2-5; no clear D. V gave up 0 bases and J gave up 5 bases, with 14 bases separating them. In germline, CDR1 is SGHRS, CDR2 YFSETQ. The CDR3 consists of 15 residues. The CDR3 sequence: CASSLGDTPSETQYF. DNA of the CDR3: TGCGCCAGCAGCTTGGGAGACACACCATCGGAGACCCAGTACTTC.

The genes are TRBV28 and TRBJ1-4; TRBD1 is a possible D gene (5 bases). The CDR3 contains 15 residues. V was cut by 6 bases and J by 3 bases, with 14 bases left in between. Germline CDR1 reads MDHEN; CDR2 reads SYDVKM. CDR3 residues: CASSYDSVPNEKLFF. The CDR3 DNA reads as TGTGCCAGCAGCTATGACAGTGTACCTAATGAAAAACTGTTTTTT.

CDR3 protein: CASSQAGGAAGYTF. In DNA, the CDR3 is TGCGCCAGCAGCCAAGCCGGGGGGGCGGCTGGCTACACCTTC. V is TRBV4-1 and J is TRBJ1-2; a weak D match, TRBD1 (6 bases). The CDR3 runs 14 residues. Per germline, CDR1 MGHRA and CDR2 YSYEKL. The V end lost 1 base, the J end lost 7 bases, and 13 bases lay between the germline ends.

The gene calls are TRBV19 and TRBJ2-1; 10 bases match TRBD1. CDR3 length: 15 residues. Germline CDR1 and CDR2: LNHDA and SQIVND (reference sequence). The J segment lost 2 bases and the V segment lost 5 bases, leaving 3 bases of the junction unmatched. The CDR3 is CASSPGTGAYNEQFF. CDR3 sequence (DNA): TGTGCCAGTAGTCCAGGGACAGGGGCCTACAATGAGCAGTTCTTC.

This chain links TRBV5-4 with TRBJ2-7, with D tentatively TRBD2 (5 bases). V was cut by 2 bases and J by 4 bases, with 13 bases left in between. The germline CDR1 and CDR2 sequences are SGHNT and YYREEE (reference sequence). The CDR3 runs 14 residues. The CDR3 coding sequence is TGTGCCAGCAGCTTTCAAGTGGGCGGGTACGAGCAGTACTTC. It yields the protein CASSFQVGGYEQYF.

The chain combines TRBV11-3 with TRBJ2-2; 7 positions match TRBD1. This CDR3 has 14 amino acids. Trimming at V came to 2 bases and at J to 8 bases, leaving 5 bases not matched to a gene. CDR1 is SGHNT and CDR2 is YENEEA in the germline V gene. CDR3 nucleotides: TGTGCCAGCAGCTTAACAGGGGCTTCTGGGGAGCTGTTTTTT. The encoded protein is CASSLTGASGELFF.

This chain connects TRBV5-4 to TRBJ2-1; maybe TRBD2 (5 bases). In germline, CDR1 is SGHNT, CDR2 YYREEE (reference sequence). Between the trimmed V and J ends, which lost 4 bases and 9 bases, there was a span of 11 bases. CDR3 length: 12 amino acids. CDR3 bases: TGTGCCAGCAGCCTGGACGGGGTTGAGCAGTTCTTC. Translating it yields CASSLDGVEQFF.

The V gene is TRBV28, the J gene TRBJ2-4; 8 bases match TRBD1. The CDR3 spans 16 residues. The V and J ends lost 5 bases and 8 bases, in that order; junction bases with no gene match: 14. Germline V gene data show CDR1 as MDHEN and CDR2 as SYDVKM. CDR3: CASSEDRESLLDIQYF. Written as DNA, the CDR3 is TGTGCCAGCAGTGAGGACAGGGAAAGTTTGTTGGACATTCAGTACTTC. Looking up the rest from reference TRBV28 and TRBJ2-4 gives the full variable domain: DVKVTQSSRYLVKRTGEKVFLECVQDMDHENMFWYRQDPGLGLRLIYFSYDVKMKEKGDIPEGYSVSREKKERFSLILESASTNQTSMYLCASSEDRESLLDIQYFGAGTRLSVL.

This rearrangement joins TRBV19 to TRBJ2-7; D is possibly TRBD2 (5 bases). The ends were cut back, 3 bases at V and 4 bases at J, with 13 bases in the middle. Germline CDR1 reads LNHDA; CDR2 reads SQIVND (reference sequence). The CDR3 length is 14 residues. The CDR3: CASSIRTDGYEQYF. The CDR3 coding sequence is TGTGCCAGTAGTATCCGGACTGACGGGTACGAGCAGTACTTC.

This sequence joins TRBV15 and TRBJ2-1, with TRBD2 matching 9 bases. V lost 4 bases and J lost 10; bases outside the gene matches: 14. The germline CDR1 and CDR2 sequences are LNHNV and YYDKDF (reference sequence). CDR3 length: 16 amino acids. The CDR3 DNA follows: TGTGCCACCAGCACTATTGGGATAGCGGGGGCCATAGAGCAGTTCTTC. It translates to CATSTIGIAGAIEQFF.

The V call is TRBV28, the J call TRBJ2-4; 8 bases fit TRBD1. With V trimmed by 5 bases and J by 9 bases, 9 bases remained unmatched. Germline-derived CDR1 and CDR2 are MDHEN and SYDVKM. This CDR3 is 14 amino acids long. The CDR3 region is CASSPGQGLGIQYF. CDR3 bases: TGTGCCAGCAGTCCAGGACAGGGTCTCGGCATTCAGTACTTC.

The table lists this clone with a count of one. The rearrangement uses TRBV7-2 and TRBJ1-4, with D possibly matching TRBD1 (6 bases). The germline V and J ends were trimmed by 5 bases and 10 bases, with 17 bases remaining between them. CDR3 length: 14 residues. Germline V gives CDR1 SGHTA, CDR2 FQGNSA. The chain's CDR3 is CASSGGAGGGKLFF. In DNA form, the CDR3 reads TGTGCCAGCAGCGGGGGGGCAGGCGGTGGAAAACTGTTTTTT. The complete variable domain, with remaining parts taken from reference TRBV7-2 and TRBJ1-4, reads GAGVSQSPSNKVTEKGKDVELRCDPISGHTALYWYRQSLGQGLEFLIYFQGNSAPDKSGLPSDRFSAERTGGSVSTLTIQRTQQEDSAVYLCASSGGAGGGKLFFGSGTQLSVL.

The chain recombines TRBV6-4 with TRBJ2-1, with D possibly TRBD1 on 6 matching bases. There are 13 residues in the CDR3. Trimming pared 5 bases from V and 9 bases from J, leaving 14 bases between. The germline V gene has CDR1 MRHNA and CDR2 SNTAGT. CDR3 sequence: CASSFQGWGEQFF. CDR3 nucleotides: TGTGCCAGCAGTTTCCAGGGGTGGGGTGAGCAGTTCTTC.

V usage is TRBV5-1 and J usage is TRBJ2-3, with D possibly being TRBD1 (6 bases). CDR1 is SGHRS and CDR2 is YFSETQ in the germline V gene. V lost 0 bases, J lost 3 bases, and 8 bases lay in between. The CDR3 is 14 residues long. The CDR3 loop reads CASSLAQGTDTQYF. In DNA, the CDR3 is TGCGCCAGCAGCTTGGCGCAGGGGACAGATACGCAGTATTTT.